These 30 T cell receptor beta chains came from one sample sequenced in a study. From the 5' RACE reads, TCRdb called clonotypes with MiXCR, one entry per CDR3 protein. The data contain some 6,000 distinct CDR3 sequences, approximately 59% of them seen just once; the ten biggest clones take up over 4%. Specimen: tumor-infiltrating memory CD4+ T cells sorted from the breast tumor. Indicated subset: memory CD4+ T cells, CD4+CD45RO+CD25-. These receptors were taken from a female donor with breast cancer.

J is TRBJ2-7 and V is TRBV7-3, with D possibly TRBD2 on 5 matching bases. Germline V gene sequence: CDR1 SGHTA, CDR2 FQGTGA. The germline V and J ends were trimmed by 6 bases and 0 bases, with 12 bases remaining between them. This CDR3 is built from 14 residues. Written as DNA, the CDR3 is TGTGCCAGCAGACCCAGCGGCGGCTCCTACGAGCAGTACTTC. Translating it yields CASRPSGGSYEQYF.

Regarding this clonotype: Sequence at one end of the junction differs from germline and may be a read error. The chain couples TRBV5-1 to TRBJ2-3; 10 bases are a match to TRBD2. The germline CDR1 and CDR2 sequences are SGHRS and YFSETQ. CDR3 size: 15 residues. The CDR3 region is CASSLDTSGTDAQYF. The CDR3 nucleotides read TGCGCCAGCAGCTTGGATACTAGCGGGACAGATGCGCAGTATTTT.

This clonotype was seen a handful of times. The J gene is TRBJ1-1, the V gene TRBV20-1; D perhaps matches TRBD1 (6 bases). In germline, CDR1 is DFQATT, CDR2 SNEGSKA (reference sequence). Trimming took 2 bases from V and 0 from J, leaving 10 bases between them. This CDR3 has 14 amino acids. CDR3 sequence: CSARYGGMNTEAFF. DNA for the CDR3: TGCAGTGCTAGATATGGGGGCATGAACACTGAAGCTTTCTTT.

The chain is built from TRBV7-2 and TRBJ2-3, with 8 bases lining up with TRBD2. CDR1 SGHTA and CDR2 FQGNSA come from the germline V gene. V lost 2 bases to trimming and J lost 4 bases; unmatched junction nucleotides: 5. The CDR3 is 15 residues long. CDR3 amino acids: CASSLSGSIADTQYF. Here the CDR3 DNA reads TGTGCCAGCAGCTTAAGCGGGAGTATCGCAGATACGCAGTATTTT.

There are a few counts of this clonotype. This CDR3 is CASSLGAAAEPKSNEQFF. The DNA of the CDR3 is TGCGCCAGCAGCCTTGGGGCGGCGGCGGAACCCAAAAGCAATGAGCAGTTCTTC. The rearrangement links TRBV5-1 to TRBJ2-1, with D tentatively TRBD1 (5 bases). The CDR3 length is 18 residues. The V end lost 4 bases, the J end lost 6 bases, and 26 bases lay between the germline ends. Germline CDR1 and CDR2: SGHRS and YFSETQ.

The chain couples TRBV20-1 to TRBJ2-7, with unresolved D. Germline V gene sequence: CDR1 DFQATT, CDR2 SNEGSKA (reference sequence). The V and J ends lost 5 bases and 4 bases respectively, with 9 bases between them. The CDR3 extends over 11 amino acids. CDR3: CSALVKYEQYF. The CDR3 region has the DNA TGCAGTGCTCTAGTTAAGTACGAGCAGTACTTC.

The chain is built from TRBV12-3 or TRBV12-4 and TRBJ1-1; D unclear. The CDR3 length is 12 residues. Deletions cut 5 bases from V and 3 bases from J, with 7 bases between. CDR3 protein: CASSPQHTEAFF. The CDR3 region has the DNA TGTGCCAGCAGTCCACAGCACACTGAAGCTTTCTTT.

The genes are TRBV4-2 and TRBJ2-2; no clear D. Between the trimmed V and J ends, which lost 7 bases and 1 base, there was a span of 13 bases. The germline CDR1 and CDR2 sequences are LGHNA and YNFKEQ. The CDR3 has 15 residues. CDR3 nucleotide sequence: TGTGCCAGCACCCGATCGGGCGGGAACACCGGGGAGCTGTTTTTT. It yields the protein CASTRSGGNTGELFF.

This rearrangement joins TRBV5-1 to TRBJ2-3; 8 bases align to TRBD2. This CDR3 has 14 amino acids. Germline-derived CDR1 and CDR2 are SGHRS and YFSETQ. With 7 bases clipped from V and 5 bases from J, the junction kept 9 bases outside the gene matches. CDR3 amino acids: CASGLRGGQDTQYF. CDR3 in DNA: TGCGCCAGCGGCCTACGGGGGGGGCAAGATACGCAGTATTTT.

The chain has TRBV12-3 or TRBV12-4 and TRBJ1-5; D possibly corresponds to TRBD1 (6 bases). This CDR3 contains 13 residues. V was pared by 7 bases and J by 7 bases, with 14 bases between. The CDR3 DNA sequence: TGTGCCAGCACCGGGGGGGGCGGCCAGCCCCAGCATTTT. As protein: CASTGGGGQPQHF.

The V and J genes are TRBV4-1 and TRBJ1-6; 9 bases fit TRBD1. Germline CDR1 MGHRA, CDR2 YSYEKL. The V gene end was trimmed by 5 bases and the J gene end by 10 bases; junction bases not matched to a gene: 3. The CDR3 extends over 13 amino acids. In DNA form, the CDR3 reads TGCGCCAGCAGCGACAGGGGGACATCACCCCTCCACTTT. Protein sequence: CASSDRGTSPLHF.

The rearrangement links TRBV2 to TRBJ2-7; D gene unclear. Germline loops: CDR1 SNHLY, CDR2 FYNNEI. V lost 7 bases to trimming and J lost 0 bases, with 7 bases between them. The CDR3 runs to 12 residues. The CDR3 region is CASTSSSYEQYF. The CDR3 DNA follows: TGTGCCAGCACTTCCAGCTCCTACGAGCAGTACTTC. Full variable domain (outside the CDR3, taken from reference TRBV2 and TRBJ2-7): EPEVTQTPSHQVTQMGQEVILRCVPISNHLYFYWYRQILGQKVEFLVSFYNNEISEKSEIFDDQFSVERPDGSNFTLKIRSTKLEDSAMYFCASTSSSYEQYFGPGTRLTVT.

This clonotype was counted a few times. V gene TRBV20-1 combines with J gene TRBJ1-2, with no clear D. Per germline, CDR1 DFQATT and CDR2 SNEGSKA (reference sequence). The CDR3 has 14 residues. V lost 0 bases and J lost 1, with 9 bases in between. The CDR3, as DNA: TGCAGTGCTAGAGATGGGCGAGATAACTATGGCTACACCTTC. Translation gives CSARDGRDNYGYTF.

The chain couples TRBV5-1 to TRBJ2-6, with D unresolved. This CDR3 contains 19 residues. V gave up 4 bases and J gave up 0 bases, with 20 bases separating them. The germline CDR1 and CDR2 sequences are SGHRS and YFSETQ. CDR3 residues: CASSQPLIVPLSGANVLTF. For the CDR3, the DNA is TGCGCCAGCAGCCAGCCACTTATAGTCCCCCTCTCTGGGGCCAACGTCCTGACTTTC.

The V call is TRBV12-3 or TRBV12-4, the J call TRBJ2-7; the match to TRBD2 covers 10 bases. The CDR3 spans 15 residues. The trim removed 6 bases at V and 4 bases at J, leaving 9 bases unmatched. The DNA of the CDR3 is TGTGCCAGCAGCAACAGGCTAGCGGGGGATTACGAGCAGTACTTC. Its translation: CASSNRLAGDYEQYF.

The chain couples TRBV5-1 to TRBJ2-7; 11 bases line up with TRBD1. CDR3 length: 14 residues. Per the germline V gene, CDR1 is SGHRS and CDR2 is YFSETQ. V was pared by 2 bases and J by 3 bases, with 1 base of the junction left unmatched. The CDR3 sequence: CASSLGTGGYEQYF. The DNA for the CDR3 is TGCGCCAGCAGCTTAGGGACAGGGGGCTACGAGCAGTACTTC.

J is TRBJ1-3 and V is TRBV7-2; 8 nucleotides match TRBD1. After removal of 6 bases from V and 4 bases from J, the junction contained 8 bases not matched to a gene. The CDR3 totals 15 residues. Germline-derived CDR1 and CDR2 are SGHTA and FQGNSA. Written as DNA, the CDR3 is TGTGCCAGCAGTTCCGACAGGGGCTTCGGAAACACCATATATTTT. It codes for CASSSDRGFGNTIYF.

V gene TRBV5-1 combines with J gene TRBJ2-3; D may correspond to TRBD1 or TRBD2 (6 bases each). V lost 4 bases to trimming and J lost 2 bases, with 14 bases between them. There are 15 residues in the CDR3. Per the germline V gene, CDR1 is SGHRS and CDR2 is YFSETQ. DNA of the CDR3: TGCGCCAGCAGCGGGGGGCAGTTAAACACAGATACGCAGTATTTT. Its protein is CASSGGQLNTDTQYF.

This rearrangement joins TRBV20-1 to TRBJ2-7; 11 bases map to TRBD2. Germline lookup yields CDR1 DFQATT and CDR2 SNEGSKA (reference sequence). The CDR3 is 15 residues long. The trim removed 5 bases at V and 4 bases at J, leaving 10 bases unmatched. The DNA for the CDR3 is TGCAGTGCTTCCATCGGGACTAGCGGAGAGTACGAGCAGTACTTC. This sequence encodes CSASIGTSGEYEQYF.

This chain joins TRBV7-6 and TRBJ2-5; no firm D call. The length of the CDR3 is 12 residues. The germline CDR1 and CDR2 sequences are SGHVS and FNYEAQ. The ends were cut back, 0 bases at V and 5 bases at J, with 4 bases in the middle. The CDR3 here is CASSLARETQYF. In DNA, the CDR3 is TGTGCCAGCAGCTTAGCCAGGGAGACCCAGTACTTC.

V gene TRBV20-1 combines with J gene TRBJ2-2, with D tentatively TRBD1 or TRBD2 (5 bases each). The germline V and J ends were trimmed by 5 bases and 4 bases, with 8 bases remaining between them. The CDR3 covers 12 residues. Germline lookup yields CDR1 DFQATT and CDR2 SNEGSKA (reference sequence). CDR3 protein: CSAGGGTGELFF. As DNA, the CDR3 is TGCAGTGCTGGGGGTGGCACCGGGGAGCTGTTTTTT.

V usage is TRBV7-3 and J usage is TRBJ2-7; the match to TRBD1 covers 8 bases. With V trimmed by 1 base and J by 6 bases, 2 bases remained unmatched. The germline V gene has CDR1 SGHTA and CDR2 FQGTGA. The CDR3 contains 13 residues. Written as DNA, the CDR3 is TGTGCCAGCAGCTTAAACACAGGGGGCGAGCAGTACTTC. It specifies CASSLNTGGEQYF.

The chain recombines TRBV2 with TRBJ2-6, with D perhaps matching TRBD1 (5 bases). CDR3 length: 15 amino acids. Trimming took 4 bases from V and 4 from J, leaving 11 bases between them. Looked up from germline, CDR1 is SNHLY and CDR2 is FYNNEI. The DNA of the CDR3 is TGTGCCAGCAGTGTGTCAGGGTCCGGGGCCAACGTCCTGACTTTC. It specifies CASSVSGSGANVLTF.

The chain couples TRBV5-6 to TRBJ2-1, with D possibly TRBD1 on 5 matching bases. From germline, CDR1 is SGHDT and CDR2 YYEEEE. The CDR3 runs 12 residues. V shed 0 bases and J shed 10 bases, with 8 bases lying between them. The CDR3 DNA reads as TGTGCCAGCAGCTTGGTGCCAGGGGAGCAGTTCTTC. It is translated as CASSLVPGEQFF.

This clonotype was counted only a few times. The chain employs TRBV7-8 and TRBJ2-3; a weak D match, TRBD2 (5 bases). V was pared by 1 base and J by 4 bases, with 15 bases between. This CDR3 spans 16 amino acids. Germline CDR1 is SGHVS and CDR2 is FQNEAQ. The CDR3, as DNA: TGTGCCAGCAGCTTAGTCTTTGAGGGAGAGTCAGATACGCAGTATTTT. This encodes CASSLVFEGESDTQYF.

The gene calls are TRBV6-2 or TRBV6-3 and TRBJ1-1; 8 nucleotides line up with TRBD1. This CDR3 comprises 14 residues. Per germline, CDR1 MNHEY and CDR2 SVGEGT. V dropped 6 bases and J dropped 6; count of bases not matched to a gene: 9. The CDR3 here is CASRSQGGFAEAFF. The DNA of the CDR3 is TGTGCCAGCAGGTCACAGGGGGGATTCGCTGAAGCTTTCTTT.

CDR3 sequence: CASSTWTGRGGYTF. Written as DNA, the CDR3 is TGTGCCAGCAGTACTTGGACAGGGAGAGGAGGCTACACCTTC. V gene TRBV28 combines with J gene TRBJ1-2; TRBD1 aligns across 8 bases. V lost 5 bases, J lost 8 bases, and 10 bases stayed unmatched. CDR1 is MDHEN, CDR2 SYDVKM, per germline. This CDR3 is 14 amino acids long.

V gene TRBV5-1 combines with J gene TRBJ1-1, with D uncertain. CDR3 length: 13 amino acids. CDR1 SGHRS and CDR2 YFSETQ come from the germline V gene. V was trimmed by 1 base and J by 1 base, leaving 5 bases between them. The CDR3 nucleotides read TGCGCCAGCAGCTTGCAAGGGAACACTGAAGCTTTCTTT. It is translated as CASSLQGNTEAFF.

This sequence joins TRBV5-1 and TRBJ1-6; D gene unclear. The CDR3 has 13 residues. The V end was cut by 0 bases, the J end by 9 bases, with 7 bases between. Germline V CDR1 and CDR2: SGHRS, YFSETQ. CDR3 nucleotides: TGCGCCAGCAGCTTGGAGACACTTTCACCCCTCCACTTT. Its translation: CASSLETLSPLHF.

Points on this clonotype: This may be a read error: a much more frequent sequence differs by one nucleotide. The CDR3 is CSARRTSGGWNEQFF. The CDR3 bases are TGCAGTGCCAGGAGAACTAGCGGAGGGTGGAATGAGCAGTTCTTC. The V gene is TRBV20-1, the J gene TRBJ2-1; 8 bases fit TRBD2. With V trimmed by 6 bases and J by 7 bases, 14 bases remained unmatched. The CDR3 is 15 residues long. Germline loops: CDR1 DFQATT, CDR2 SNEGSKA (reference sequence).